This TCR beta chain emerged from a study of PD-1 blockade in classical Hodgkin lymphoma. Time point of the sample: newly diagnosed, previously untreated cHL patient sample. The authors used newly diagnosed, untreated classical Hodgkin lymphoma PBMCs as comparison. Study observations and caveats: Lower baseline TCR diversity was reported for newly diagnosed patients than for healthy donors. Nothing has yet pinned down what causes the repertoire differences, possibly disease activity or prior therapy.

In regard to this clone: The antigen is undetermined.

Germline V gene data show CDR1 as SGHRS and CDR2 as YFSETQ. V was pared by 4 bases and J by 0 bases, with 7 bases between. The CDR3 spans 13 residues. Method: immunoSEQ multiplex PCR; TCRdb's copy keeps in-frame clones and lacks some. The data show tens of thousands of clones, approximately 90% seen once. The chain uses TRBV5-1 and TRBJ1-1; D uncertain. The sequencing input was peripheral blood mononuclear cells (PBMCs). The receptor was isolated from a human donor with classical Hodgkin lymphoma. In DNA, the CDR3 is TGCGCCAGCAGCCTTAGAATGAACACTGAAGCTTTCTTT. Its translation is CASSLRMNTEAFF.